This T cell receptor (beta chain) is drawn from a study of blood T cell repertoires in COVID-19. Study at large: Sources were T cells, B-cell-depleted T cells, or PBMCs; the material itself was cDNA or gDNA.

Per the original methods: Nucleated cell counts were estimated from reference gene primer amplification. TCRdb keeps only in-frame clones here, not all; method: immunoSEQ multiplex PCR. The V and J calls and clone size were taken over from that table, and D and trimming were inferred from the DNA. The sample includes about 200,000 clones, 80% to 90% seen only once; the top ten take under 15%. Germline V gives CDR1 MNHEY, CDR2 SMNVEV (reference sequence). The CDR3 consists of 12 residues. V lost 6 bases to trimming and J lost 5 bases; unmatched junction nucleotides: 4. This sequence originates from a human donor in a cohort sampled during active COVID-19. The sequencing sample was made of peripheral blood. The chain combines TRBV27 with TRBJ2-7, with 7 bases fitting TRBD1. The CDR3 sequence is CASRTGFNEQYF. CDR3 nucleotides: TGTGCCAGCAGGACAGGGTTCAACGAGCAGTACTTC.